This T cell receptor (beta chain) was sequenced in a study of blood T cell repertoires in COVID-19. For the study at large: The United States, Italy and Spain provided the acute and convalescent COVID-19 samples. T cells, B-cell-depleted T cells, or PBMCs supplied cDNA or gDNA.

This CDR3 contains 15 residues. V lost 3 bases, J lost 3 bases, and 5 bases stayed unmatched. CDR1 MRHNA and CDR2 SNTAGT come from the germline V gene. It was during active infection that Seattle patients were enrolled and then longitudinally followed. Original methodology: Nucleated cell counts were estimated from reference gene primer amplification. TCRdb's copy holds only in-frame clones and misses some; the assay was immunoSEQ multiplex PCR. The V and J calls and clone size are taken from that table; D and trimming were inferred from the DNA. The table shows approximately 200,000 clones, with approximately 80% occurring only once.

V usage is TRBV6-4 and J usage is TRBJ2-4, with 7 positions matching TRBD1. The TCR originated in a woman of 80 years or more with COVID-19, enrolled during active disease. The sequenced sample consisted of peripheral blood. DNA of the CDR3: TGTGCCAGCAGTGAAACAGGGGTTAACAAAAACATTCAGTACTTC. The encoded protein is CASSETGVNKNIQYF.